This TCR beta chain was captured by sequencing in a study of T cell responses to AZD1222 COVID-19 vaccine. The CDR3 length is 15 residues. Losses at the gene ends were 1 base for V and 6 bases for J; bases not matched to a gene: 6. CDR1 LGHDT and CDR2 YNNKEL come from the germline V gene (reference sequence). Method: immunoSEQ multiplex PCR; TCRdb's copy keeps in-frame clones and lacks some. The table lists roughly 150,000 clones, 90% of them singletons. Analysis merged second doses at about 4 or about 12 weeks. The receptor was derived from an adult who received the AZD1222 COVID-19 vaccine. The rearrangement links TRBV3-1 (or the pseudogene TRBV3-2) to TRBJ1-2; TRBD1 matches at 9 bases. The sequences come from peripheral blood, collected 28 days after the second AZD1222 dose. In DNA, the CDR3 is TGTGCCAGCAGCCAAGGGGGGACAGGGATCCATGGCTACACCTTC. Residues: CASSQGGTGIHGYTF.